This entry describes one TCR beta chain. Its antigen is not identified. The authors sequenced unsorted PBMC DNA on ten immunoSEQ deep assay plates. Here immunoSEQ multiplex PCR was the method, and the copy in TCRdb shows in-frame clones only, minus some. This sample yields approximately 510,000 clones, of which approximately 85% are seen a single time; over 10% belongs to the top ten. The sample comes from a study of shared clonotypes between healthy human individuals. This CDR3 contains 11 residues. V was pared by 0 bases and J by 5 bases, with 3 bases between. Germline V gene data show CDR1 as GTSNPN and CDR2 as SVGIG (reference sequence). Findings of the study overall: Sample collection involved blood only; tissue repertoires are likely different.

The chain combines TRBV30 with TRBJ2-3, with D uncertain. Specimen: PBMCs. The receptor was derived from a woman between 35 and 50 years old in good health. Some clones in this sample may be carry-over from other donors' samples. This chain's CDR3 is CAWSVKDTQYF. CDR3 nucleotide sequence: TGTGCCTGGAGTGTAAAAGATACGCAGTATTTT.